This TCR beta chain came from a study of blood T cell repertoires in COVID-19 (dated by TCRdb to the early 2020s). Study-wide context: Samples covering the acute and convalescent phases of COVID-19 were provided by collaborators in the United States, Italy and Spain. The material from the prospective study consisted of cDNA or gDNA derived from T cells, B-cell-depleted T cells, or PBMCs. Deeply sampled blood TCRbeta repertoires from subjects exposed to, actively infected with, or recovered from COVID-19 were included in the dataset. The repertoires were made available in a free public database intended to serve as a resource for research on the immune response to SARS-CoV-2. Samples were obtained from the ongoing ImmuneRACE study (first 160 participants) and from 1,000 to 1,500 subjects provided by 6 global collaborators. Nearly every sample came with metadata listing a de-identified subject ID, COVID-19 status, age in years and sex. Where HLA class I and class II types were available, the types were taken from metadata supplied by the sample provider, not from assay-based typing.

CDR1 is given as GTSNPN and CDR2 as SVGIG, both from the germline V gene (reference sequence). V is clipped by 8 bases and J by 5 bases, and the sequence between their germline boundaries is 15 bases long. The CDR3 contains 12 residues, cysteine and phenylalanine counted. The entry retains the CDR3 DNA only, 36 bases that are in frame from base 1. Concerning this clone: Its antigen has not been determined. No much larger clone is present one base from it, and per-base qualities are unavailable.

TCRbeta CDR3 regions were amplified from genomic DNA using the immunoSEQ Assay, a bias-controlled multiplex PCR. Per the source publication's procedure: Within the assay, amplification of reference gene primers was used to estimate how many nucleated cells each sample contained. To quantify the absolute abundance of each unique TCRbeta CDR3 rearrangement, sequence reads were collapsed and filtered. For each sample, productive Simpson clonality was calculated as the square root of Simpson's diversity index across productive rearrangements. Not all clones reach the TCRdb copy of this immuneACCESS table, which keeps in-frame sequences only. Checked studies attribute under half of the gap to unresolved V genes and leave the rest unexplained. That table is the source of V, J and clone size, and D and trimming were worked out from the DNA. A total of 250,000 to 300,000 clones appear in this sample, roughly 86% of them only once. The ten largest clones capture 3.6% of the sample.

The collaborating institutions used their own protocols to collect whole blood in K2EDTA tubes. For TCRbeta analysis, collaborator samples were shipped as frozen whole blood, as isolated PBMCs, or as DNA extracted from either sample type. Overall study results and their limits: Clinical and demographic metadata were provided uncurated, with the amount varying by source and participant.

Here the chain combines TRBV30 and TRBJ1-2, with a tentative D gene TRBD1 over 6 matching bases. The source of this sequence is a man aged 18-30 years with active or convalescent COVID-19. Sequencing was done on a sample of peripheral blood. The CDR3 protein: CAGTGTPYGYTF. Here is the DNA: TGTGCCGGAACCGGGACACCATATGGCTACACCTTC.